The present entry profiles one T cell receptor beta chain with its context. The method was immunoSEQ multiplex PCR; TCRdb's version includes in-frame clones alone and lacks a portion of them. The profile covers roughly 80,000 clones, with around 78% appearing a single time and around 0.88% taken by the ten largest. V was pared by 7 bases and J by 5 bases, with 14 bases between. Germline V CDR1 and CDR2: LNHDA, SQIVND (reference sequence). This CDR3 is built from 13 residues. The source of the sample is a study of OX40 agonist ivuxolimab in advanced cancers. About the study: The patients' treatment was ivuxolimab, an agonistic anti-OX40 (CD134) antibody. The dose-escalation cohort was approximately 84% male, with a mean age of approximately 61 years, ranging roughly 23 to 85.

The chain combines TRBV19 with TRBJ1-2; D may be TRBD1 (6 bases). Sequenced here: CD4+ or CD8+ T cells sorted from blood, sampled in a trial of the OX40 agonist ivuxolimab. The clonotype comes from an adult with an advanced solid tumor such as melanoma, head and neck, liver or kidney cancer. CDR3 sequence reads: CASTPGVGYGYTF. For the CDR3, the DNA is TGTGCCAGTACCCCAGGGGTAGGGTATGGCTACACCTTC.